This is a list of T cell receptor beta chains from one sample in a study of brain metastases from non-small cell lung cancer. The method was immunoSEQ multiplex PCR; TCRdb's version includes in-frame clones alone and lacks a portion of them. Of under 2,000 clones in the sample, roughly 90% were seen once. Specimen: primary lung tumor tissue. The receptors were sampled from a donor aged 40 or older with non-small cell lung cancer. Both conserved end residues are part of each CDR3. A D gene is named only where the DNA matches it firmly. Size is omitted from some rows. Given values are once, few, many or a class for expanded clones.

TRBJ1-3,.,TRBV4-1,.,TGCGCCAGCAGCCAACTTGAGAGCTTTGGAAACACCATATATTTT,CASSQLESFGNTIYF
TRBJ2-7,TRBD1,TRBV30,.,TGTGCCTGGAGTCCCCTGGGACAGGGGGCTGTCCGGGAGCAGTACTTC,CAWSPLGQGAVREQYF
TRBJ1-1,.,TRBV27,.,TGTGCCAGCAGCCTCCTCACAGGGACTGAAGCTTTCTTT,CASSLLTGTEAFF
TRBJ1-2,.,TRBV29-1,.,TGCAGCGTTGAAGAGGACGAAGGCATCTATGGCTACACCTTC,CSVEEDEGIYGYTF
TRBJ1-2,.,TRBV7-9,.,TGTGCCAGCAGCCCGACCCGGACGGCTTCCTATGGCTACACCTTC,CASSPTRTASYGYTF
TRBJ1-2,TRBD1,TRBV18,.,TGTGCCAGCTCACCAGGGACAGGGACCATCTATGGCTATACCTTC,CASSPGTGTIYGYTF
TRBJ2-1,TRBD1,TRBV19,few,TGTGCCAGTAAACCAGGGGGTGGCTCCTACAATGAGCAGTTCTTC,CASKPGGGSYNEQFF
TRBJ1-1,TRBD1,TRBV24-1,.,TGTGCCACCAGCGGGACAGGGGAAACTGAAGCTTTTTTT,CATSGTGETEAFF
TRBJ2-1,TRBD1,TRBV27,.,TGTGCCAGCAGTTTATCCCACAGGGGGCAAGGGCAGTTCTTC,CASSLSHRGQGQFF
TRBJ1-6,.,TRBV5-6,few,TGTGCCAGCAGCTCCGGGACGTCTCGGTCACCCCTCCACTTT,CASSSGTSRSPLHF
TRBJ2-5,TRBD2,TRBV5-4,.,TGTGCCAGCAGCTTGGCCCAAGCGGGGGTGGGGGAGACCCAGTACTTC,CASSLAQAGVGETQYF
TRBJ1-5,.,TRBV7-9,.,TGTGCCAGCAGCTTAGAAGAGGGTAAAGCGACGTATCAGCCCCAGCATTTT,CASSLEEGKATYQPQHF
TRBJ1-1,TRBD1,TRBV10-3,.,TGTGCCATCAGGGGGACAGAGGGGGCTTTCTTT,CAIRGTEGAFF
TRBJ1-2,.,TRBV5-5,.,TGTGCCAGCAGCTTTCCCTCTTCCCTCGGAGGCTACACCTTC,CASSFPSSLGGYTF
TRBJ2-2,TRBD1,TRBV5-8,.,TGTGCCAGCAGCTTGGTCATCGGGACAGGGCGCGCCGGGGAGCTGTTTTTT,CASSLVIGTGRAGELFF
TRBJ1-5,.,TRBV15,.,TGTGCCACCAGCAGAGTACAGCAGCAATTGCAGCCCCAGCATTTT,CATSRVQQQLQPQHF
TRBJ2-2,TRBD2,TRBV9,.,TGTGCCAGCAGCGTACGCCGGACTAGCGCGAACACCGGGGAGCTGTTTTTT,CASSVRRTSANTGELFF
TRBJ1-1,.,TRBV7-3,.,TGTGCCAGCAGCAGGAACCTGAACACTGAAGCTTTCTTT,CASSRNLNTEAFF
TRBJ1-1,.,TRBV21-1,once,TGTGCCAGCAGCAAAGGAGACAAGCGAAGTGAAGCTTTCTTT,CASSKGDKRSEAFF
TRBJ2-2,.,TRBV10-3,.,TGTGCCATCAGTGAGTCGAAAGGGGCTGGCACCGGGGAGCTGTTTTTT,CAISESKGAGTGELFF
TRBJ2-6,.,TRBV6-2/TRBV6-3,.,TGTGCCAGCAGTTACGGCTCTGGGGCCAACGTCCTGACTTTC,CASSYGSGANVLTF
TRBJ2-3,.,TRBV2,.,TGTGCCAGCAGCAGGGACACAGATACGCAGTATTTT,CASSRDTDTQYF